One sample yielded the 28 T cell receptor beta chains listed below, sequenced in a study of blood T cell repertoires in COVID-19. Using immunoSEQ multiplex PCR, the repertoire was profiled, and TCRdb retains in-frame clones only, with some absent. Altogether 30,000 to 40,000 clones are present, around 80% being singletons, with the ten largest covering 40% to 50%. Material for sequencing was peripheral blood. All receptors come from a man older than 75 with active or convalescent COVID-19.

The rearrangement uses TRBV30 and TRBJ1-4, with a possible D match to TRBD1 (5 bases). The V gene lost 3 bases and the J gene lost 5 bases, with 22 bases spanning the gap. Looked up from germline, CDR1 is GTSNPN and CDR2 is SVGIG (reference sequence). CDR3 length equals 17 residues. The CDR3: CAWSQPHEGAENEKLFF. The CDR3, as DNA: TGTGCCTGGAGCCAACCCCACGAAGGGGCCGAGAATGAAAAACTGTTTTTT.

A few counts support this clone. The chain is built from TRBV19 and TRBJ1-1, with D possibly being TRBD1 (5 bases). The CDR3 is 13 residues long. V was cut by 2 bases and J by 4 bases, with 8 bases left in between. Germline CDR1 is LNHDA and CDR2 is SQIVND (reference sequence). The CDR3 DNA follows: TGTGCCAGTAGTATAAGCAGGGCCACTGAAGCTTTCTTT. This gives the protein CASSISRATEAFF.

The CDR3 DNA reads as TGTGCCAGCAGCTTTAACAGGGAAGATGGCTACACCTTC. This sequence encodes CASSFNREDGYTF. The chain uses TRBV7-2 and TRBJ1-2; possibly TRBD1 for D (6 bases). The CDR3 is 13 residues long. The V end was cut by 3 bases, the J end by 6 bases, with 11 bases between. The V gene's germline CDR1 is SGHTA and CDR2 FQGNSA.

The CDR3 spells CASSLSPNTEAFF. The CDR3 DNA is TGTGCCAGCAGTTTGTCTCCGAACACTGAAGCTTTCTTT. V and J are TRBV12-3 or TRBV12-4 and TRBJ1-1; D unclear. The CDR3 is made up of 13 amino acids. The V end lost 3 bases, the J end lost 1 base, and 6 bases lay between the germline ends.

The chain joins TRBV7-8 to TRBJ1-6, with 9 bases that match TRBD1. The V gene's germline CDR1 is SGHVS and CDR2 FQNEAQ. The CDR3 runs 16 residues. The trim removed 2 bases at V and 9 bases at J, leaving 8 bases unmatched. The CDR3 loop is CASSLSAGQGGSPLHF. For the CDR3, the DNA is TGTGCCAGCAGCTTAAGTGCGGGACAGGGAGGTTCACCCCTCCACTTT.

As regards this clone: Other nucleotide sequences from this sample produce the same CDR3. The chain joins TRBV9 to TRBJ1-2; D is unclear. Per the germline V gene, CDR1 is SGDLS and CDR2 is YYNGEE. This CDR3 comprises 12 residues. Trimming cost V 3 bases and J 4 bases, with 7 bases left between them. The CDR3 nucleotides are TGTGCCAGCAGCGCCCTAGGCTATGGCTACACCTTC. The encoded protein is CASSALGYGYTF.

V and J are TRBV12-3 or TRBV12-4 and TRBJ2-1, with 10 bases matching TRBD2. The CDR3 sequence is 12 residues long. V lost 6 bases and J lost 10; bases outside the gene matches: 3. CDR3 region: CASSLTSGEQFF. In DNA, the CDR3 is TGTGCCAGCAGCCTGACTAGCGGGGAGCAGTTCTTC.

The rearrangement links TRBV29-1 to TRBJ1-2; D remains ambiguous. The CDR3 sequence is 12 residues long. Germline assignment: CDR1 SQVTM and CDR2 ANQGSEA. Between the trimmed V and J ends, which lost 4 bases and 4 bases, there was a span of 10 bases. The CDR3 here is CSVGRGSYGYTF. The CDR3, as DNA: TGCAGCGTTGGACGGGGATCCTATGGCTACACCTTC.

The J gene is TRBJ2-7, the V gene TRBV10-3; the D gene is possibly TRBD2 (6 bases). V lost 0 bases to trimming and J lost 6 bases, with 6 bases between them. The CDR3 is made up of 12 amino acids. Germline CDR1 is ENHRY and CDR2 is SYGVKD. The CDR3 loop is CAISESEGEQYF. The CDR3, as DNA: TGTGCCATCAGTGAGTCGGAGGGCGAGCAGTACTTC.

This chain uses TRBV7-2 with TRBJ1-1; a possible D gene is TRBD1 (6 bases). Trimming took off 5 bases at V and 5 bases at J, with 12 bases between the two ends. The CDR3 runs to 13 residues. Germline CDR1 SGHTA, CDR2 FQGNSA. The CDR3, as DNA: TGTGCCAGCAGCGAGGGGGTCGGGACTGAAGCTTTCTTT. It encodes CASSEGVGTEAFF.

The genes are TRBV7-9 and TRBJ2-5; D is possibly TRBD1 (6 bases). The CDR3 totals 14 residues. The germline V and J ends were trimmed by 3 bases and 2 bases, with 10 bases remaining between them. Germline V gene data show CDR1 as SEHNR and CDR2 as FQNEAQ (reference sequence). CDR3 DNA sequence: TGTGCCAGCAGCTTTTGGACAGAACAAGAGACCCAGTACTTC. Amino acids: CASSFWTEQETQYF. Drawing the rest from reference TRBV7-9 and TRBJ2-5, the complete variable domain is DTGVSQNPRHKITKRGQNVTFRCDPISEHNRLYWYRQTLGQGPEFLTYFQNEAQLEKSRLLSDRFSAERPKGSFSTLEIQRTEQGDSAMYLCASSFWTEQETQYFGPGTRLLVL.

This clone has just a few counts. The chain recombines TRBV30 with TRBJ2-1, with D maybe TRBD2 (5 bases). From germline, CDR1 is GTSNPN and CDR2 SVGIG (reference sequence). Trimming stripped 0 bases from V and 3 bases from J, with 12 bases between. The length of the CDR3 is 15 residues. CDR3 amino acids: CAWSVGLAIYNEQFF. CDR3 nucleotide sequence: TGTGCCTGGAGTGTTGGACTGGCGATCTACAATGAGCAGTTCTTC.

The sample holds one count of this clone. The V gene is TRBV2, the J gene TRBJ2-5; D may be TRBD2 (7 bases). Germline values: CDR1 SNHLY, CDR2 FYNNEI. Trimming removed 1 base from V and 7 bases from J, with 16 bases in between. The CDR3 is 15 amino acids. CDR3 residues: CASSEGGGHLGTQYF. The DNA for the CDR3 is TGTGCCAGCAGTGAAGGGGGGGGGCACCTCGGGACCCAGTACTTC.

This chain connects TRBV6-6 to TRBJ2-2, with D tentatively TRBD1 (6 bases). This CDR3 is built from 16 residues. The V end was cut by 2 bases, the J end by 4 bases, with 14 bases between. Germline V gives CDR1 MNHNY, CDR2 SVGAGI (reference sequence). Here the CDR3 reads CASSYGAGESTGELFF. In DNA, the CDR3 is TGTGCCAGCAGTTACGGGGCAGGGGAGTCCACCGGGGAGCTGTTTTTT.

CDR3 DNA: TGTGCCAGCAGCTTAGTTATAGACTCGAGCACAGATACGCAGTATTTT. Its protein is CASSLVIDSSTDTQYF. This rearrangement joins TRBV7-9 to TRBJ2-3; D is undetermined. CDR3 length: 16 residues. Trimming removed 1 base from V and 0 bases from J, with 11 bases in between. Looked up from germline, CDR1 is SEHNR and CDR2 is FQNEAQ (reference sequence).

This chain uses TRBV27 with TRBJ1-2; TRBD1 is a possible D gene (6 bases). Germline V gene sequence: CDR1 MNHEY, CDR2 SMNVEV (reference sequence). Trimming cost V 5 bases and J 8 bases, with 21 bases left between them. The CDR3 is 15 amino acids. CDR3 DNA sequence: TGTGCCAGCAGTAACAACAGGGTTGGAATCACCGGCTACACCTTC. Translation: CASSNNRVGITGYTF.

This clone was counted a few times. The gene calls are TRBV12-3 or TRBV12-4 and TRBJ1-1; D is possibly TRBD1 (6 bases). V dropped 5 bases and J dropped 2 bases, with 9 bases sitting between them. The CDR3 loop spans 13 amino acids. CDR3 nucleotides: TGTGCCAGCAGTCCGGGACATAACACTGAAGCTTTCTTT. Translating gives CASSPGHNTEAFF.

The rearrangement joins TRBV12-3 or TRBV12-4 to TRBJ1-1; D might be TRBD1 (5 bases). The CDR3 contains 11 residues. V gave up 7 bases and J gave up 9 bases, with 12 bases separating them. The CDR3 DNA is TGTGCCAGCATTATGACAGACCAAGCTTTCTTT. It translates to CASIMTDQAFF.

This clone was recorded a few times. The chain employs TRBV6-5 and TRBJ1-6; D not resolved. Per germline, CDR1 MNHEY and CDR2 SVGAGI. The CDR3 extends over 15 amino acids. Trimming took 5 bases from V and 7 from J, leaving 15 bases between them. The CDR3 loop reads CASSTLNGGNSPLHF. The DNA of the CDR3 is TGTGCCAGCAGTACCCTAAACGGCGGAAATTCACCCCTCCACTTT.

The chain carries TRBV19 and TRBJ1-1, with unresolved D. Germline V lookup: CDR1 LNHDA, CDR2 SQIVND (reference sequence). Deletions cut 5 bases from V and 3 bases from J, with 10 bases between. The CDR3 covers 13 residues. The CDR3 coding sequence is TGTGCCAGTAGTTCCCAAAGCGACACTGAAGCTTTCTTT. Translation: CASSSQSDTEAFF.

This chain connects TRBV2 to TRBJ2-1, with D perhaps TRBD1 (5 bases). This CDR3 spans 13 amino acids. Per germline, CDR1 SNHLY and CDR2 FYNNEI. Trimming stripped 6 bases from V and 2 bases from J, with 8 bases between. The CDR3 loop reads CASRQGAYNEQFF. The DNA for the CDR3 is TGTGCCAGCAGGCAGGGTGCCTACAATGAGCAGTTCTTC.

The rearrangement uses TRBV30 and TRBJ1-3, with D possibly TRBD1 on 5 matching bases. The CDR3 extends over 15 amino acids. V lost 7 bases and J 1 base, leaving 17 bases between the germline ends. Germline CDR1 is GTSNPN and CDR2 is SVGIG (reference sequence). The CDR3 is CASTGPVLSGNTIYF. CDR3 nucleotides: TGTGCCTCCACAGGACCCGTTTTATCTGGAAACACCATATATTTT.

The rearrangement joins TRBV15 to TRBJ2-4; possibly TRBD1 for D (6 bases). The V and J ends lost 0 bases and 9 bases respectively, with 15 bases between them. Germline loops: CDR1 LNHNV, CDR2 YYDKDF (reference sequence). The CDR3 has 15 amino acids. CDR3 residues: CATSREGPVGAIQYF. CDR3 nucleotide sequence: TGTGCCACCAGCAGAGAGGGCCCGGTGGGGGCCATTCAGTACTTC. Based on the CDR3 plus reference TRBV15 and TRBJ2-4, the full variable domain is DAMVIQNPRYQVTQFGKPVTLSCSQTLNHNVMYWYQQKSSQAPKLLFHYYDKDFNNEADTPDNFQSRRPNTSFCFLDIRSPGLGDTAMYLCATSREGPVGAIQYFGAGTRLSVL.

The chain links TRBV14 to TRBJ2-7; 8 nucleotides line up with TRBD2. This CDR3 spans 17 amino acids. The trim removed 3 bases at V and 4 bases at J, leaving 14 bases unmatched. Germline V lookup: CDR1 SGHDN, CDR2 FVKESK. The CDR3 region has the DNA TGTGCCAGCAGCCAGGACCCGCGGGGGGCCTTTGGATACGAGCAGTACTTC. It encodes CASSQDPRGAFGYEQYF.

This clone has a handful of counts. The CDR3 region is CASSRTGYEKLFF. In DNA, the CDR3 is TGTGCCAGCTCCCGGACAGGGTACGAAAAACTGTTTTTT. The chain couples TRBV11-3 to TRBJ1-4; TRBD1 agrees at 8 bases. The V segment lost 8 bases and the J segment 8 bases; nucleotides outside the gene matches: 7. The CDR3 totals 13 residues. Germline V gene sequence: CDR1 SGHNT, CDR2 YENEEA.

The V gene is TRBV11-2, the J gene TRBJ1-4; 8 bases fit TRBD1. Trimming at V came to 1 base and at J to 8 bases, leaving 9 bases not matched to a gene. The CDR3 extends over 16 amino acids. The V gene's germline CDR1 is SGHAT and CDR2 FQNNGV. CDR3 sequence (DNA): TGTGCCAGCAGCTTAGTGCTGGGGACAGGTGGAGAAAAACTGTTTTTT. Its translation: CASSLVLGTGGEKLFF.

In the case of this clone: Other DNA variants within this sample encode the same CDR3. The rearrangement joins TRBV5-1 to TRBJ2-7; 9 bases align to TRBD2. The V gene end was trimmed by 5 bases and the J gene end by 3 bases; junction bases not matched to a gene: 12. Germline CDR1 reads SGHRS; CDR2 reads YFSETQ. CDR3 size: 16 residues. This chain's CDR3 is CASSPGSGRSNYEQYF. CDR3 in DNA: TGCGCCAGCAGTCCTGGAAGCGGGAGGTCAAACTACGAGCAGTACTTC.

The chain links TRBV7-8 to TRBJ2-1; maybe TRBD1 (7 bases). Germline V gives CDR1 SGHVS, CDR2 FQNEAQ. The ends were cut back, 3 bases at V and 5 bases at J, with 20 bases in the middle. The CDR3 totals 17 residues. Here the CDR3 DNA reads TGTGCCAGCAGCTTGGGCAGGGGGGTTCTCCTCCACAATGAGCAGTTCTTC. Amino acids: CASSLGRGVLLHNEQFF.